This T cell receptor beta chain was sequenced for a study of blood T cell repertoires in COVID-19 (dated by TCRdb to 2019 to 2021). With respect to the entire study: Samples covering the acute and convalescent phases of COVID-19 were provided by collaborators in the United States, Italy and Spain. The prospective study material was composed of cDNA or gDNA derived from T cells, B-cell-depleted T cells, or PBMCs. The repertoires were released in a freely available public database intended as a resource for research on the immune response to SARS-CoV-2. Deeply sampled blood TCRbeta repertoires from subjects exposed to, actively infected with, or recovered from COVID-19 were included in the dataset. A de-identified subject ID, COVID-19 status, age in years and sex were almost always included in the sample metadata. Where available, HLA class I and class II types were obtained from metadata supplied by the sample provider rather than from assay-based typing. Samples were obtained from the ongoing ImmuneRACE study (first 160 participants) and from over a thousand subjects provided by 6 global collaborators. Overall results and qualifications from the work: How much clinical and demographic metadata was included differed by source and by participant, and the metadata was provided uncurated.

At one collaborating source in Seattle, patients were enrolled during active infection and were followed longitudinally through the course of disease. The collaborating institutions used their own protocols to collect whole blood in K2EDTA tubes. For TCRbeta analysis, collaborators shipped samples in one of three forms: frozen whole blood, isolated PBMCs, or DNA extracted from either of those sample types. CDR1 is given as LNHDA and CDR2 as SQIVND, both from the germline V gene (reference sequence). V is clipped by 4 bases and J by 4 bases, and the sequence between their germline boundaries is 2 bases long. The CDR3 runs 11 amino acids, cysteine and phenylalanine included. Here the CDR3 DNA is all that survives: 33 bases in frame from base 1. In the case of this clone: Its cognate antigen has yet to be identified. No much larger clone exists at a distance of one base, and base qualities are not known.

TCRbeta CDR3 regions were amplified from genomic DNA using the immunoSEQ Assay, a bias-controlled multiplex PCR. The original pipeline was this. Within the assay, amplification of reference gene primers was used to estimate how many nucleated cells each sample contained. Sequence reads were collapsed and filtered to measure the absolute abundance of every unique TCRbeta CDR3 rearrangement. For each sample, productive Simpson clonality was calculated as the square root of Simpson's diversity index over productive rearrangements. This immuneACCESS table, as held by TCRdb, lists in-frame sequences with V and J called but not all clones. Of the missing ones, under half trace to an unresolved V gene in checked studies; the others have no known cause. The V and J calls and clone size were taken over from that table, and D and trimming were inferred from the DNA. The sample table contains about 180,000 clones; only one count was recorded for about 81% of them. The ten largest clones take up 12% of the sample.

Sequenced sample: peripheral blood. This sequence uses TRBV19 and TRBJ2-1; too little of a D gene remains to name it. The clonotype was recovered from a woman of 80 years or more with COVID-19, enrolled during active disease. The DNA reads TGTGCCAGTAGTACTTACAATGAGCAGTTCTTC. Translation gives CASSTYNEQFF.